One sample yielded the 9 T cell receptor beta chains listed below, sequenced in a study of metastatic and nonmetastatic thyroid tumors (dated by TCRdb to 2018 to 2021). The method behind the library was PCR. The instrument given in TCRdb is Illumina HiSeq 4000. The public reads were reprocessed in TCRdb via fastp at Q25 and MiXCR, keeping in-frame beta chains. This sample comprises approximately 32,000 clones, 33% of them detected only once. The ten largest clones represent about 16% of the sample. Before undergoing thyroid surgery, none of the patients had been given any kind of treatment. Sequences were obtained from tumor tissue. Receptors were obtained from a female donor with papillary thyroid cancer or a benign thyroid nodule (not recorded which). Some clones in this sample may be carry-over from other donors' samples.

In this sample, this clone turned up a few times. The chain has TRBV28 and TRBJ1-5; no reliable D call. CDR3 length equals 12 residues. The V gene lost 6 bases and the J gene lost 4 bases, with 7 bases spanning the gap. CDR1 MDHEN and CDR2 SYDVKM come from the germline V gene. Here the CDR3 reads CASSPANQPQHF. The CDR3 DNA reads as TGTGCCAGCAGCCCAGCAAATCAGCCCCAGCATTTT.

The J gene is TRBJ2-5, the V gene TRBV27; D may match TRBD1 or TRBD2 (6 bases each). V was cut by 8 bases and J by 5 bases, with 21 bases left in between. This CDR3 comprises 15 residues. Germline assignment: CDR1 MNHEY and CDR2 SMNVEV (reference sequence). The CDR3 bases are TGTGCCAGCCAACACCTTAGGGGGGCCGGGGAGACCCAGTACTTC. Its protein product is CASQHLRGAGETQYF.

The sample holds a few counts of this clone. The V and J genes are TRBV28 and TRBJ2-7; D could derive from TRBD1 or TRBD2 (5 bases each). The CDR3 consists of 15 residues. Trimming removed 3 bases at V and 2 bases at J, with 14 bases between. Germline V gene sequence: CDR1 MDHEN, CDR2 SYDVKM. CDR3 protein: CASSLVGEQPYEQYF. CDR3 in DNA: TGTGCCAGCAGTTTGGTGGGGGAACAGCCCTACGAGCAGTACTTC.

This clone has ten or more counts. The CDR3 DNA is TGTGCCAGCAGTCCGGGACTAGCGGTTACCGGGGAGCTGTTTTTT. Its protein product is CASSPGLAVTGELFF. The chain joins TRBV2 to TRBJ2-2; 11 nucleotides align to TRBD2. Trimming at V came to 5 bases and at J to 5 bases, leaving 4 bases not matched to a gene. The CDR3 runs 15 residues. The germline V gene has CDR1 SNHLY and CDR2 FYNNEI.

The chain combines TRBV7-9 with TRBJ1-5; D gene ambiguous. Germline loops: CDR1 SEHNR, CDR2 FQNEAQ (reference sequence). The V and J ends lost 2 bases and 9 bases respectively, with 11 bases between them. This CDR3 region has 13 residues. The CDR3 region has the DNA TGTGCCAGCAGCTTAACTCATAAGGGGCCCCAGCATTTT. It specifies CASSLTHKGPQHF.

The rearrangement links TRBV7-6 to TRBJ2-1, with TRBD1 identical over 8 bases. The CDR3 is 13 amino acids. Germline V gene lookup returns CDR1 SGHVS and CDR2 FNYEAQ. J gave up 11 bases and V 1 base, and 4 bases lay outside the gene matches. The CDR3 region is CASSLGGTGQQFF. The DNA of the CDR3 is TGTGCCAGCAGCTTAGGGGGGACAGGACAGCAGTTCTTC.

The gene calls are TRBV20-1 and TRBJ2-7; 14 nucleotides agree with TRBD2. Trimming at V came to 6 bases and at J to 7 bases, leaving 8 bases not matched to a gene. CDR1 is DFQATT and CDR2 is SNEGSKA in the germline V gene (reference sequence). There are 14 residues in the CDR3. CDR3: CSATAGLAGVEQYF. CDR3 nucleotides: TGCAGTGCCACGGCGGGACTAGCGGGAGTTGAGCAGTACTTC.

This clone was found a few times. The chain's CDR3 is CASSLREADTQYF. The CDR3 DNA sequence: TGTGCCAGCAGCCTGCGGGAGGCAGATACGCAGTATTTT. This chain connects TRBV27 to TRBJ2-3; the match to TRBD2 covers 8 bases. Germline V gene sequence: CDR1 MNHEY, CDR2 SMNVEV (reference sequence). V dropped 6 bases and J dropped 4; count of bases not matched to a gene: 3. This CDR3 is built from 13 residues.

There are a few counts of this clone. The chain links TRBV6-1 to TRBJ1-2, with unresolved D. V was clipped by 4 bases and J by 4 bases, with 10 bases between them. The CDR3 totals 13 residues. Germline V gene data show CDR1 as MNHNS and CDR2 as SASEGT. In nucleotides, the CDR3 is TGTGCCAGCAGTGCCTCAGGTGTCTATGGCTACACCTTC. Translation gives CASSASGVYGYTF.